This TCR beta chain was captured by sequencing in a study of response to subunit inactivated influenza vaccine. This CDR3 has 14 residues. Germline V lookup: CDR1 SGHRS, CDR2 YFSETQ. Trimming cost V 5 bases and J 1 base, with 9 bases left between them. TCRdb passed the RT-PCR reads through MiXCR, listing each CDR3 protein once. Here the sample spans more than 450,000 distinct CDR3 sequences, 6% to 9% being singletons. Notes on the study in general: There was a suggestion from the authors that each seasonal influenza vaccination recruits few new T cells.

Concerning this clonotype: Its target is unknown.

Source: PBMCs from blood, taken about 24 months after vaccination. The receptor was isolated from a man aged 50 to 69 who received an inactivated influenza vaccine. The V call is TRBV5-1, the J call TRBJ1-4; weak D call: TRBD1 (6 bases). The CDR3 region has the DNA TGCGCCAGCAGAAAGGGGGGAACTAATGAAAAACTGTTTTTT. Amino acid sequence: CASRKGGTNEKLFF.